This entry lists 24 T cell receptor beta chains sequenced from one sample in a study of OX40 agonist ivuxolimab in advanced cancers. Receptors were amplified or captured by the immunoSEQ multiplex PCR assay. Held by TCRdb, this immuneACCESS table contains in-frame sequences only and omits some clones. Under half of the omission traces to an unresolved V gene where checked; the cause of the rest is unknown. Counted in this sample were about 76,000 clones; roughly 87% of them appeared once. In total, the top ten clones hold under 3.5% of the sample. The sample in question was CD4+ or CD8+ T cells sorted from blood, obtained in a trial of the OX40 agonist ivuxolimab. The source of these receptors is an adult with an advanced solid tumor such as melanoma, head and neck, liver or kidney cancer.

This chain connects TRBV13 to TRBJ2-3, with 11 bases fitting TRBD2. V was clipped by 2 bases and J by 3 bases; unmatched bases: 10. The CDR3 has 18 residues. Germline lookup yields CDR1 PRHDT and CDR2 FYEKMQ (reference sequence). CDR3 nucleotide sequence: TGTGCCAGCAGCTTACAGGCACTAGCGGGGGCATCTACAGATACGCAGTATTTT. Amino acids: CASSLQALAGASTDTQYF.

This sequence joins TRBV9 and TRBJ2-2; D unclear. From germline, CDR1 is SGDLS and CDR2 YYNGEE. The CDR3 contains 11 residues. Trimming shortened V by 2 bases and J by 7 bases, and 3 bases separated the two germline ends. CDR3 sequence: CASSVGGELFF. The CDR3 DNA reads as TGTGCCAGCAGCGTGGGCGGGGAGCTGTTTTTT.

CDR3 nucleotide sequence: TGTGCCAGCAGGGGGGTAGGCTCGAACACCGGGGAGCTGTTTTTT. It yields the protein CASRGVGSNTGELFF. V gene TRBV27 combines with J gene TRBJ2-2, with D perhaps assigned TRBD1 or TRBD2 (5 bases each). The CDR3 covers 15 residues. V shed 6 bases and J shed 0 bases, with 11 bases lying between them. Germline V lookup: CDR1 MNHEY, CDR2 SMNVEV (reference sequence).

A few counts support this clone. The V call is TRBV6-1, the J call TRBJ1-2; D is undetermined. Trimming pared 2 bases from V and 6 bases from J, leaving 10 bases between. CDR1 is MNHNS, CDR2 SASEGT, per germline. The CDR3 sequence is 13 residues long. The chain's CDR3 is CASSELGNNGYTF. As DNA, the CDR3 is TGTGCCAGCAGTGAATTGGGTAATAATGGCTACACCTTC.

The chain couples TRBV30 to TRBJ1-2; no clear D. The V gene lost 5 bases and the J gene lost 6 bases, with 22 bases spanning the gap. CDR1 GTSNPN and CDR2 SVGIG come from the germline V gene (reference sequence). The length of the CDR3 is 15 residues. The CDR3 loop is CAWLQFRGESDGYTF. In DNA form, the CDR3 reads TGTGCCTGGCTCCAGTTTCGGGGAGAATCCGATGGCTACACCTTC.

This clone has only a few counts. This sequence joins TRBV7-3 and TRBJ2-1; D is perhaps TRBD1 (5 bases). Germline assignment: CDR1 SGHTA and CDR2 FQGTGA. This CDR3 spans 15 amino acids. The V end was cut by 2 bases, the J end by 3 bases, with 11 bases between. CDR3: CASSLQQGGYNEQFF. CDR3 nucleotide sequence: TGTGCCAGCAGCTTACAGCAGGGCGGCTACAATGAGCAGTTCTTC.

The chain uses TRBV14 and TRBJ1-1, with D hard to call. Germline assignment: CDR1 SGHDN and CDR2 FVKESK. This CDR3 region has 13 residues. V was trimmed by 0 bases and J by 1 base, leaving 3 bases between them. DNA of the CDR3: TGTGCCAGCAGCCAAGACAGGAACACTGAAGCTTTCTTT. Residues: CASSQDRNTEAFF.

V usage is TRBV5-6 and J usage is TRBJ2-5; the D gene is possibly TRBD1 (8 bases). Trimming took 4 bases from V and 6 from J, leaving 19 bases between them. Germline-derived CDR1 and CDR2 are SGHDT and YYEEEE. The CDR3 consists of 15 residues. The CDR3 sequence: CASSPTGGGMKTQYF. CDR3 bases: TGTGCCAGCAGCCCAACAGGGGGGGGAATGAAGACCCAGTACTTC. Complete variable domain (other parts from reference TRBV5-6 and TRBJ2-5): DAGVTQSPTHLIKTRGQQVTLRCSPKSGHDTVSWYQQALGQGPQFIFQYYEEEERQRGNFPDRFSGHQFPNYSSELNVNALLLGDSALYLCASSPTGGGMKTQYFGPGTRLLVL.

This chain uses TRBV5-1 with TRBJ2-7; 8 nucleotides agree with TRBD1. The length of the CDR3 is 15 residues. Trimming at V came to 4 bases and at J to 3 bases, leaving 9 bases not matched to a gene. CDR1 and CDR2 (germline): SGHRS, YFSETQ. The CDR3 sequence is CASSPTGTGNYEQYF. The CDR3 nucleotides read TGCGCCAGCAGCCCAACAGGGACAGGTAACTACGAGCAGTACTTC.

The count of this clone is one. CDR3 sequence: CASSPTTSGGDTDTQYF. CDR3 coding DNA: TGTGCCAGCAGTCCAACGACTAGCGGGGGAGACACAGATACGCAGTATTTT. The chain links TRBV7-6 to TRBJ2-3; 12 bases agree with TRBD2. The CDR3 has 17 residues. J lost 2 bases, V lost 6 bases, and 9 bases had no gene match. CDR1 is SGHVS, CDR2 FNYEAQ, per germline. Looking up the rest from reference TRBV7-6 and TRBJ2-3 gives the full variable domain: GAGVSQSPRYKVTKRGQDVALRCDPISGHVSLYWYRQALGQGPEFLTYFNYEAQQDKSGLPNDRFSAERPEGSISTLTIQRTEQRDSAMYRCASSPTTSGGDTDTQYFGPGTRLTVL.

The chain joins TRBV6-5 to TRBJ1-4, with 7 bases that match TRBD1. This CDR3 region has 15 residues. From germline, CDR1 is MNHEY and CDR2 SVGAGI. The V and J ends lost 0 bases and 10 bases, in that order; junction bases with no gene match: 8. The CDR3 sequence is CASSYSVRGTTKLFF. In DNA, the CDR3 is TGTGCCAGCAGTTACTCGGTCAGGGGGACCACAAAACTGTTTTTT.

J is TRBJ1-6 and V is TRBV7-3; 10 bases are shared with TRBD1. Germline assignment: CDR1 SGHTA and CDR2 FQGTGA. Losses at the gene ends were 5 bases for V and 6 bases for J; bases not matched to a gene: 19. The CDR3 length is 20 residues. CDR3 in amino acids: CASSLGTGEFEAKVNSPLHF. CDR3 DNA: TGTGCCAGCAGCCTGGGGACAGGGGAATTTGAGGCTAAAGTTAATTCACCCCTCCACTTT.

This chain links TRBV6-1 with TRBJ1-2, with a weak D call TRBD1 (6 bases). Trimming took 4 bases from V and 6 from J, leaving 15 bases between them. Germline values: CDR1 MNHNS, CDR2 SASEGT. This CDR3 is built from 14 residues. The CDR3 region has the DNA TGTGCCAGCAGTGTGGGGAACAGGGCTAATGGCTACACCTTC. It encodes CASSVGNRANGYTF.

The CDR3 coding sequence is TGCGCCAGCAGCTGGGCCGGTCGGGATGAAAAACTGTTTTTT. It specifies CASSWAGRDEKLFF. The V and J genes are TRBV5-1 and TRBJ1-4; D unresolved. Trimming left V 3 bases short and J 6 bases short, with 12 bases between. The length of the CDR3 is 14 residues. Germline V CDR1 and CDR2: SGHRS, YFSETQ.

The chain employs TRBV4-2 and TRBJ2-5, with TRBD2 matching 12 bases. The V gene end was trimmed by 4 bases and the J gene end by 5 bases; junction bases not matched to a gene: 5. The germline gives CDR1 LGHNA, CDR2 YNFKEQ. The length of the CDR3 is 15 residues. The DNA for the CDR3 is TGTGCCAGCAGCCCCGGGACTAGCGGGCGGGAGACCCAGTACTTC. As protein: CASSPGTSGRETQYF.

The V call is TRBV6-5, the J call TRBJ2-7; D uncertain. V dropped 7 bases and J dropped 3 bases, with 16 bases sitting between them. The CDR3 covers 14 residues. CDR1 and CDR2 (germline): MNHEY, SVGAGI. The CDR3 loop reads CASIPAVNHYEQYF. Here the CDR3 DNA reads TGTGCCAGCATTCCCGCTGTCAACCACTACGAGCAGTACTTC.

V usage is TRBV11-3 and J usage is TRBJ2-1, with a weak D call TRBD2 (5 bases). V lost 5 bases to trimming and J lost 5 bases, with 13 bases between them. This CDR3 is 14 amino acids long. Per the germline V gene, CDR1 is SGHNT and CDR2 is YENEEA. The DNA of the CDR3 is TGTGCCAGCAGCAAACGCGGGCCGGACAATGAGCAGTTCTTC. As protein: CASSKRGPDNEQFF.

The rearrangement joins TRBV11-3 to TRBJ2-7; no firm D call. Germline CDR1 SGHNT, CDR2 YENEEA. The CDR3 is 11 residues long. Between the trimmed V and J ends, which lost 4 bases and 3 bases, there was a span of 4 bases. CDR3: CASSWDYEQYF. The CDR3 DNA is TGTGCCAGCAGCTGGGACTACGAGCAGTACTTC. Based on the CDR3 plus reference TRBV11-3 and TRBJ2-7, the full variable domain is EAGVVQSPRYKIIEKKQPVAFWCNPISGHNTLYWYLQNLGQGPELLIRYENEEAVDDSQLPKDRFSAERLKGVDSTLKIQPAELGDSAVYLCASSWDYEQYFGPGTRLTVT.

The V gene is TRBV7-9, the J gene TRBJ2-7, with D hard to call. Looked up from germline, CDR1 is SEHNR and CDR2 is FQNEAQ (reference sequence). The CDR3 runs to 12 residues. Trimming shortened V by 2 bases and J by 6 bases, and 8 bases separated the two germline ends. CDR3 sequence: CASSLLGVEQYF. DNA for the CDR3: TGTGCCAGCAGCTTACTCGGCGTCGAGCAGTACTTC.

The rearrangement links TRBV20-1 to TRBJ2-2; possible D gene TRBD1, 5 bases. Looked up from germline, CDR1 is DFQATT and CDR2 is SNEGSKA (reference sequence). The CDR3 is made up of 11 amino acids. With 4 bases removed from V and 5 bases from J, the gap between germline ends came to 5 bases. The CDR3 coding sequence is TGCAGTGCTAAGGGGACCGGGGAGCTGTTTTTT. Amino acid sequence: CSAKGTGELFF.

The gene calls are TRBV7-9 and TRBJ1-1; TRBD1 is a possible D gene (5 bases). Deletions cut 5 bases from V and 11 bases from J, with 24 bases between. The CDR3 length is 15 residues. Germline CDR1 is SEHNR and CDR2 is FQNEAQ (reference sequence). The CDR3 loop is CASSPFTGPIGNAFF. The CDR3 DNA follows: TGTGCCAGCAGCCCCTTTACAGGACCCATAGGTAACGCTTTCTTT.

The genes are TRBV5-8 and TRBJ1-4; 7 nucleotides align to TRBD1. The CDR3 spans 16 residues. Germline CDR1 is SGHTS and CDR2 is YDEGEE. The trim removed 0 bases at V and 0 bases at J, leaving 2 bases unmatched. CDR3 nucleotide sequence: TGTGCCAGCAGCTTGGGACAGGGAACAACTAATGAAAAACTGTTTTTT. This sequence encodes CASSLGQGTTNEKLFF.

By share, this clone ranks as medium-sized. This CDR3 is CASSPAPGGKLFF. CDR3 nucleotide sequence: TGTGCCAGCAGTCCGGCCCCTGGTGGAAAACTGTTTTTT. The V call is TRBV6-4, the J call TRBJ1-4; D remains ambiguous. Trimming removed 5 bases from V and 10 bases from J, with 14 bases in between. Germline CDR1 reads MRHNA; CDR2 reads SNTAGT. This CDR3 has 13 residues.

The chain has TRBV7-2 and TRBJ1-5, with 11 bases fitting TRBD1. This CDR3 contains 18 residues. Losses at the gene ends were 1 base for V and 2 bases for J; bases not matched to a gene: 7. The germline V gene has CDR1 SGHTA and CDR2 FQGNSA. CDR3 in amino acids: CASSLVGTGGFGNQPQHF. The CDR3 DNA reads TGTGCCAGCAGCTTAGTTGGGACAGGGGGTTTCGGCAATCAGCCCCAGCATTTT.